Sequencing of this T cell receptor (beta chain) was carried out in a study of siplizumab effects on memory and regulatory T cells (dated by TCRdb to between 2017 and 2020). Background for the entire study: The study examined how the anti-CD2 antibody siplizumab affects alloreactive T-cell subsets in allogeneic mixed lymphocyte reactions built from human PBMCs.

Sorted unstimulated T cells and proliferating T cells recovered from mixed lymphocyte reactions underwent TCRbeta CDR3 sequencing. Fresh whole blood from about 10 HLA-typed healthy donors served as the source for isolating PBMCs. The library was obtained by the immunoSEQ multiplex PCR assay. Each sample had 85,000 to 100,000 TCR templates assayed by the deep sequencing platform. Genomic DNA extracted from sorted T cells was used for TCRbeta CDR3 sequencing. As for the authors' bioinformatics: Clonal analysis of TCRbeta CDR3 data was done in the R programming language. Comparing unstimulated samples against CFSE-low samples taken after the reaction was how alloreactive CD4+ and CD8+ clones were defined. Regulatory or non-regulatory origin was assigned to alloreactive CD4+ clones by matching of sequences to sorted unstimulated Treg and non-Treg repertoires. Here the immuneACCESS table is served through TCRdb, limited to in-frame sequences with V and J called. Missing clones are a known gap in these copies; in checked studies unresolved V genes cover under half, and the rest lacks a known reason. The DNA was the basis for D and trimming; V, J and clone size are from that table. The sample records more than 85,000 clones, approximately 90% of which are singletons. The ten largest clones add up to roughly 14% of the sample.

Counted from cysteine to phenylalanine, this CDR3 has 12 amino acids. Just CDR3 DNA is preserved here, 36 bases in frame from base 1. The trim is 4 bases for V and 4 bases for J, with a gap of 8 bases between the germline ends. In the germline V gene (reference sequence), CDR1 corresponds to SGHAT and CDR2 to FQDESV. For this clone: Its antigen specificity is not known. Base qualities are not recorded, but no much larger clone differs from it by a single base.

The paper's findings and limits, for the study overall: In reactions with siplizumab, an average of approximately 69% of mappable alloreactive CD4+ clones were Treg-derived, compared with about 27% in control reactions. The suppressive function of proliferating Tregs from siplizumab cultures was not functionally confirmed. Compared with memory T cells, unstimulated naive T cells appeared more diverse, and naive cells seemed to make a substantial contribution to the alloresponse. For roughly 75-95% of proliferating CD4+ or CD8+ clones, no naive or memory phenotype could be assigned. Sequences below about 10^-5 frequency were poorly captured, so only a minor fraction of alloreactive clones could be mapped to unstimulated subsets. Siplizumab significantly reduced the cumulative frequency of alloreactive sequences traceable to unstimulated CD4+ memory T cells.

The clonotype comes from a human donor in good health. The V and J segments used are TRBV11-1 and TRBJ2-7; no confident D gene assignment can be made. Sequenced sample: CD4+ T cells sorted from blood. Here is the DNA: TGTGCCAGCAGCTCTTCTTTGTACGAGCAGTACTTC. Its amino acids are CASSSSLYEQYF. Where the CDR3 stops, the reference TRBV11-1 and TRBJ2-7 genes take over; the full variable domain is EAEVAQSPRYKITEKSQAVAFWCDPISGHATLYWYRQILGQGPELLVQFQDESVVDDSQLPKDRFSAERLKGVDSTLKIQPAELGDSAMYLCASSSSLYEQYFGPGTRLTVT.